These T cell receptor beta chains were read from a single sample in a study of T cells in Graves' hyperthyroidism and ophthalmopathy. TCRdb reanalysed the multiplex PCR reads using MiXCR and keeps one entry per CDR3 protein. This table holds a few hundred thousand distinct CDR3 sequences, 22% found once. The sequenced sample consisted of blood. These receptors were collected from a woman in her 70s with Graves' ophthalmopathy. The CDR3 runs from the conserved cysteine through the conserved F or W. D genes are given only for firm matches. A clone size is listed for some rows: how often the clone was seen (once, few, many), or a class if it is expanded.

few	TRBV9	-	TRBJ2-7	CASSVGGSSAIGEQYF	TGTGCCAGCAGCGTAGGAGGCTCTAGCGCCATAGGGGAGCAGTACTTC
-	TRBV6-1	-	TRBJ2-5	CASSRKQETQYF	TGTGCCAGCAGTAGAAAACAAGAGACCCAGTACTTC
-	TRBV19	TRBD2	TRBJ2-5	CASSMRGTSGRETQYF	TGTGCCAGTAGTATGAGGGGAACTAGCGGGCGAGAGACCCAGTACTTC
once	TRBV6-4	TRBD1	TRBJ2-1	CASSTGTGFKQFF	TGTGCCAGCAGCACGGGGACAGGGTTTAAGCAGTTCTTC
few	TRBV3-1	-	TRBJ2-7	CASSQSRYSHEQYF	TGTGCCAGCAGCCAAAGCCGGTACAGCCACGAGCAGTACTTC
-	TRBV10-3	-	TRBJ1-6	CAISEWARGDSPLHF	TGTGCCATCAGTGAGTGGGCCCGGGGTGATTCACCCCTCCACTTT
few	TRBV3-1	-	TRBJ1-1	CASRRRGENTEAFF	TGTGCCAGCAGACGAAGAGGAGAGAACACTGAAGCTTTCTTT
-	TRBV30	TRBD2	TRBJ2-1	CAWSERTSYNEQFF	TGTGCCTGGAGTGAAAGGACTAGCTACAATGAGCAGTTCTTC
few	TRBV7-2	-	TRBJ2-7	CASSLNIYEQYF	TGTGCCAGCAGTCTTAACATCTACGAGCAGTACTTC
-	TRBV24-1	-	TRBJ1-5	CATSDPRLGRANQPQHF	TGTGCCACCAGTGATCCCCGATTGGGCAGGGCCAATCAGCCCCAGCATTTT
-	TRBV6-2/TRBV6-3	-	TRBJ2-2	CASSYSLGRATGTGELFF	TGTGCCAGCAGTTACTCGCTTGGACGGGCCACGGGGACCGGGGAGCTGTTTTTT
-	TRBV11-2	-	TRBJ2-1	CASSLGGSGSYNEQFF	TGTGCCAGCAGCTTAGGTGGGAGCGGGTCCTACAATGAGCAGTTCTTC
-	TRBV7-9	TRBD2	TRBJ2-1	CASSLGSGSLPHEQFF	TGTGCCAGCAGCTTAGGAAGCGGGAGTCTACCCCATGAGCAGTTCTTC
-	TRBV20-1	-	TRBJ1-5	CSARDIQGRNQPQHF	TGCAGTGCTAGAGATATCCAGGGGAGAAATCAGCCCCAGCATTTT
-	TRBV27	-	TRBJ2-3	CAVGGSSTDTQYF	TGTGCCGTCGGCGGCAGCAGCACAGATACGCAGTATTTT
-	TRBV27	-	TRBJ1-1	CASSLLQGLNTEAFF	TGTGCCAGCAGTTTACTGCAAGGCCTGAACACTGAAGCTTTCTTT
few	TRBV6-5	-	TRBJ1-5	CASRLTGNLDNQPQHF	TGTGCCAGCAGGTTAACCGGGAATTTAGACAATCAGCCCCAGCATTTT
-	TRBV5-4	-	TRBJ2-5	CASSLDQGGETQYF	TGTGCCAGCAGCTTGGACCAGGGAGGAGAGACCCAGTACTTC
-	TRBV5-1	TRBD1	TRBJ2-1	CASVRQGARNEQFF	TGCGCCAGCGTCAGACAGGGGGCCCGGAATGAGCAGTTCTTC
-	TRBV5-1	-	TRBJ2-1	CASSLPASSYNEQFF	TGCGCCAGCAGCTTACCGGCGAGCTCCTACAATGAGCAGTTCTTC
-	TRBV20-1	TRBD2	TRBJ2-3	CSARDPGRSTDTQYF	TGCAGTGCTAGAGATCCCGGGAGGAGCACAGATACGCAGTATTTT
-	TRBV7-2	-	TRBJ1-2	CASSLSGGTSGYTF	TGTGCCAGCAGCTTATCGGGAGGTACTAGTGGCTACACCTTC
few	TRBV12-5	-	TRBJ1-4	CASGGGGGNEKLFF	TGTGCTAGTGGAGGGGGGGGGGGCAATGAAAAACTGTTTTTT
-	TRBV6-2/TRBV6-3	-	TRBJ1-3	CASSYGRIDRSGGNTIYF	TGTGCCAGCAGTTACGGAAGAATAGACAGGAGCGGTGGAAACACCATATATTTT
-	TRBV9	TRBD2	TRBJ2-1	CASSSIAGVSSEQFF	TGTGCCAGCAGCTCCATAGCGGGAGTGTCGAGTGAGCAGTTCTTC
-	TRBV20-1	-	TRBJ1-2	CSAPGGHYGYTF	TGCAGTGCTCCGGGGGGTCACTATGGCTACACCTTC
-	TRBV19	-	TRBJ2-2	CASSISFPGELFF	TGTGCCAGTAGTATATCTTTCCCCGGGGAGCTGTTTTTT
-	TRBV20-1	-	TRBJ2-1	CSALKAGPEQFF	TGCAGTGCTCTAAAAGCGGGTCCCGAGCAGTTCTTC
-	TRBV12-3/TRBV12-4	TRBD2	TRBJ2-1	CASRLSSGGYNEQFF	TGTGCCAGCAGGCTAAGTAGCGGGGGTTACAATGAGCAGTTCTTC
-	TRBV12-3/TRBV12-4	-	TRBJ1-1	CASKEKGDTEAFF	TGTGCCAGCAAAGAGAAGGGGGACACTGAAGCTTTCTTT
few	TRBV20-1	-	TRBJ1-5	CSARVGGENQPQHF	TGCAGTGCTAGAGTTGGGGGGGAAAATCAGCCCCAGCATTTT
few	TRBV7-9	-	TRBJ1-1	CASSLGAGRLNTEAFF	TGTGCCAGCAGCTTAGGGGCCGGACGGTTGAACACTGAAGCTTTCTTT